This TCR beta chain is drawn from a study of OX40 agonist ivuxolimab in advanced cancers. Generated by immunoSEQ multiplex PCR, the TCRdb table keeps only in-frame clones and is missing some. Among 45,000 to 60,000 clones listed, approximately 93% were seen once. The length of the CDR3 is 13 residues. Trimming left V 5 bases short and J 5 bases short, with 11 bases between. CDR1 is SGHNT and CDR2 is YENEEA in the germline V gene. Sequencing was performed on CD4+ or CD8+ T cells sorted from blood, taken in a trial of the OX40 agonist ivuxolimab. The sequence came from an adult with an advanced solid tumor such as melanoma, head and neck, liver or kidney cancer. This sequence joins TRBV11-3 and TRBJ2-3; possibly TRBD1 or TRBD2 for D (6 bases each). In DNA form, the CDR3 reads TGTGCCAGCAGCCATGGGGGGCGAGATACGCAGTATTTT. Translated: CASSHGGRDTQYF.